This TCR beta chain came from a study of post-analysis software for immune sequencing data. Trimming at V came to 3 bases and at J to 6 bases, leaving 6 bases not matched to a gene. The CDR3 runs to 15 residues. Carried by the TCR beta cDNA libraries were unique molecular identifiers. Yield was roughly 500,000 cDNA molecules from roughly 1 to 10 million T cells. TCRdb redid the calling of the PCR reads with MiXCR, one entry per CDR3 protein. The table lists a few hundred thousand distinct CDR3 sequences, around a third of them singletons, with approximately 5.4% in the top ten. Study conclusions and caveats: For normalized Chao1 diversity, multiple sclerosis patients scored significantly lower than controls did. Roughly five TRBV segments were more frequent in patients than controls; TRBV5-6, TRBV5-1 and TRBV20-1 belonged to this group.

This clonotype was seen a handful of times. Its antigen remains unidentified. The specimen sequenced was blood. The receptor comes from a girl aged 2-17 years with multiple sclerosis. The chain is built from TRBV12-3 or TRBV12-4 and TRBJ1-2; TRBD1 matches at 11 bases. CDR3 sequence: CASSFGDRGVDGYTF. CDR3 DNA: TGTGCCAGCAGTTTTGGGGACAGGGGGGTAGATGGCTACACCTTC.